This passage covers 23 T cell receptor beta chains from one sample sequenced in a study of response to subunit inactivated influenza vaccine. Using its own MiXCR run on the RT-PCR reads, TCRdb lists one record per CDR3 protein. Here the sample spans roughly 650,000 distinct CDR3 sequences, 13% to 15% being singletons. This sample comprised PBMCs from blood, obtained 14 to 15 days before vaccination. Source of these receptors: a man aged 50-59 years who received an inactivated influenza vaccine.

This clonotype turned up a few times. The chain is built from TRBV5-1 and TRBJ2-7; 13 bases align to TRBD2. Germline CDR1 and CDR2: SGHRS and YFSETQ. The CDR3 has 15 residues. After removal of 2 bases from V and 5 bases from J, the junction contained 4 bases not matched to a gene. Written as DNA, the CDR3 is TGCGCCAGCAGCTTATCTACTAGCGGGAGGGACGAGCAGTACTTC. Its translation: CASSLSTSGRDEQYF.

This clonotype appeared a few times. The V gene is TRBV7-8, the J gene TRBJ2-1; 12 nucleotides line up with TRBD2. Losses at the gene ends were 4 bases for V and 7 bases for J; bases not matched to a gene: 5. This CDR3 contains 15 residues. Germline CDR1 is SGHVS and CDR2 is FQNEAQ. This CDR3 reads CASSSTSGRWNEQFF. Written as DNA, the CDR3 is TGTGCCAGCAGCTCGACTAGCGGGAGATGGAATGAGCAGTTCTTC.

CDR3 region: CASSWDSANTGELFF. The CDR3 DNA reads as TGCGCCAGCAGCTGGGACTCAGCGAACACCGGGGAGCTGTTTTTT. V usage is TRBV5-1 and J usage is TRBJ2-2, with a possible D match to TRBD2 (6 bases). The CDR3 covers 15 residues. The V end lost 3 bases, the J end lost 0 bases, and 9 bases lay between the germline ends. CDR1 is SGHRS, CDR2 YFSETQ, per germline.

This chain uses TRBV2 with TRBJ2-3; 7 nucleotides agree with TRBD2. The CDR3 consists of 15 residues. V lost 7 bases, J lost 2 bases, and 9 bases stayed unmatched. Germline CDR1 and CDR2: SNHLY and FYNNEI. The CDR3 here is CASNTAGVNTDTQYF. For the CDR3, the DNA is TGTGCCAGCAATACCGCGGGAGTTAACACAGATACGCAGTATTTT.

The V call is TRBV19, the J call TRBJ1-1; 7 bases align to TRBD1. CDR1 and CDR2 (germline): LNHDA, SQIVND (reference sequence). This CDR3 is built from 14 residues. V lost 4 bases, J lost 0 bases, and 2 bases stayed unmatched. The CDR3 here is CASSKGQMNTEAFF. The CDR3 coding sequence is TGTGCCAGTAGTAAGGGACAGATGAACACTGAAGCTTTCTTT.

At least ten counts were recorded for this clonotype. The rearrangement links TRBV29-1 to TRBJ2-7, with 9 bases matching TRBD1. CDR1 is SQVTM and CDR2 is ANQGSEA in the germline V gene. The CDR3 has 11 amino acids. After removal of 7 bases from V and 3 bases from J, the junction contained 1 base not matched to a gene. CDR3: CSGGQGYEQYF. CDR3 sequence (DNA): TGCAGCGGGGGACAGGGCTACGAGCAGTACTTC.

There are a few counts of this clonotype. The chain recombines TRBV6-2 or TRBV6-3 with TRBJ2-5; 11 nucleotides line up with TRBD2. V lost 2 bases, J lost 3 bases, and 5 bases stayed unmatched. CDR1 is MNHEY, CDR2 SVGEGT, per germline. The CDR3 totals 16 residues. The CDR3 sequence is CASSYLLAGVEETQYF. The CDR3 coding sequence is TGTGCCAGCAGTTACCTACTAGCGGGAGTGGAAGAGACCCAGTACTTC.

V is TRBV12-3 or TRBV12-4 and J is TRBJ2-7, with D perhaps TRBD1 (6 bases). CDR3 length equals 15 residues. V lost 3 bases and J lost 3, with 15 bases in between. The CDR3 loop is CASSFGTPGRYEQYF. For the CDR3, the DNA is TGTGCCAGCAGTTTTGGGACACCAGGTCGCTACGAGCAGTACTTC.

The chain recombines TRBV7-8 with TRBJ2-7; 9 bases align to TRBD1. CDR3 length: 13 residues. Losses at the gene ends were 5 bases for V and 7 bases for J; bases not matched to a gene: 6. Germline V gene sequence: CDR1 SGHVS, CDR2 FQNEAQ. The CDR3 loop is CASSAWTGEEQYF. In DNA form, the CDR3 reads TGTGCCAGCAGCGCGTGGACAGGGGAGGAGCAGTACTTC.

This clonotype was found a few times. The chain combines TRBV13 with TRBJ1-5, with D perhaps matching TRBD1 (6 bases). CDR3 size: 12 residues. Trimming shortened V by 5 bases and J by 10 bases, and 12 bases separated the two germline ends. Germline CDR1 PRHDT, CDR2 FYEKMQ (reference sequence). CDR3 region: CASSNRGGPQHF. DNA of the CDR3: TGTGCCAGCAGCAATAGGGGGGGTCCCCAGCATTTT.

This clonotype occurred many times. This chain connects TRBV4-1 to TRBJ2-1; TRBD2 aligns across 13 bases. V gave up 1 base and J gave up 0 bases; unmatched junction bases: 6. This CDR3 region has 19 residues. CDR1 and CDR2 (germline): MGHRA, YSYEKL. CDR3 loop: CASSQGLAGGPSSYNEQFF. The CDR3 coding sequence is TGCGCCAGCAGCCAAGGACTAGCGGGGGGCCCTAGCTCCTACAATGAGCAGTTCTTC.

This clonotype was seen once. V usage is TRBV27 and J usage is TRBJ2-7; D tentatively fits TRBD1 or TRBD2 (7 bases each). Germline CDR1 and CDR2: MNHEY and SMNVEV (reference sequence). CDR3 size: 16 residues. The V end lost 5 bases, the J end lost 2 bases, and 19 bases lay between the germline ends. CDR3: CASSLLMGGGAYEQYF. CDR3 nucleotides: TGTGCCAGCAGTCTCCTGATGGGAGGGGGCGCCTACGAGCAGTACTTC.

This clonotype was seen more than once but under ten times. This sequence joins TRBV27 and TRBJ2-1, with D hard to call. The CDR3 has 17 residues. The V and J ends lost 1 base and 1 base respectively, with 14 bases between them. CDR1 is MNHEY, CDR2 SMNVEV, per germline (reference sequence). This chain's CDR3 is CASSLWANPGSYNEQFF. CDR3 DNA sequence: TGTGCCAGCAGTTTATGGGCGAACCCTGGTTCCTACAATGAGCAGTTCTTC.

In this sample, this clonotype turned up a few times. This chain links TRBV5-1 with TRBJ2-1; 10 nucleotides agree with TRBD2. Losses at the gene ends were 5 bases for V and 4 bases for J; bases not matched to a gene: 3. The germline V gene encodes CDR1 SGHRS and CDR2 YFSETQ. The CDR3 has 14 residues. In DNA form, the CDR3 reads TGCGCCAGCAGGCTAGCGGGGGCTTACAATGAGCAGTTCTTC. Its protein product is CASRLAGAYNEQFF. The full variable domain, completed using reference TRBV5-1 and TRBJ2-1, is KAGVTQTPRYLIKTRGQQVTLSCSPISGHRSVSWYQQTPGQGLQFLFEYFSETQRNKGNFPGRFSGRQFSNSRSEMNVSTLELGDSALYLCASRLAGAYNEQFFGPGTRLTVL.

CDR3 nucleotides: TGTGCCAGCTCACCACGGCAGGACGCCTTTTACAATGAGCAGTTCTTC. Its protein product is CASSPRQDAFYNEQFF. This rearrangement joins TRBV18 to TRBJ2-1, with D hard to call. In germline, CDR1 is KGHSH, CDR2 LQKENI. CDR3 length: 16 amino acids. V was pared by 1 base and J by 4 bases, with 14 bases between.

This clonotype appeared a few times. This may stem from a read error, because a much larger clone lies one nucleotide away. This chain connects TRBV20-1 to TRBJ2-7; D remains ambiguous. The CDR3 totals 10 residues. Germline loops: CDR1 DFQATT, CDR2 SNEGSKA (reference sequence). The V gene lost 5 bases and the J gene lost 3 bases, with 5 bases spanning the gap. Here the CDR3 reads CSAGDYEQYF. CDR3 coding DNA: TGCAGTGCTGGGGACTACGAGCAGTACTTC.

V gene TRBV19 combines with J gene TRBJ2-6, with D unresolved. V was cut by 8 bases and J by 0 bases, with 26 bases left in between. This CDR3 comprises 20 residues. Germline CDR1 reads LNHDA; CDR2 reads SQIVND (reference sequence). The CDR3 protein is CASLTPFVERTDSGANVLTF. CDR3 nucleotide sequence: TGTGCCAGTCTTACCCCGTTCGTCGAGAGGACCGACTCTGGGGCCAACGTCCTGACTTTC.

This clonotype has only a few counts. J is TRBJ2-3 and V is TRBV11-2; D is perhaps TRBD2 (6 bases). Trimming took 6 bases from V and 3 from J, leaving 16 bases between them. This CDR3 comprises 15 residues. Per the germline V gene, CDR1 is SGHAT and CDR2 is FQNNGV. The CDR3 here is CASRERGGSTDTQYF. The CDR3 DNA reads TGTGCCAGCAGGGAAAGGGGAGGATCGACAGATACGCAGTATTTT. Drawing the rest from reference TRBV11-2 and TRBJ2-3, the complete variable domain is EAGVAQSPRYKIIEKRQSVAFWCNPISGHATLYWYQQILGQGPKLLIQFQNNGVVDDSQLPKDRFSAERLKGVDSTLKIQPAKLEDSAVYLCASRERGGSTDTQYFGPGTRLTVL.

This clonotype has a handful of counts. This chain uses TRBV7-2 with TRBJ2-7; TRBD2 matches 10 bases. V trimming: 3 bases; J trimming: 5 bases; junction bases outside the gene matches: 10. The CDR3 spans 16 residues. Germline values: CDR1 SGHTA, CDR2 FQGNSA. This CDR3 reads CASSLGAAGGLNEQYF. CDR3 DNA: TGTGCCAGCAGCTTGGGGGCAGCGGGAGGGTTAAACGAGCAGTACTTC. Full variable domain (remainder filled in from reference TRBV7-2 and TRBJ2-7): GAGVSQSPSNKVTEKGKDVELRCDPISGHTALYWYRQSLGQGLEFLIYFQGNSAPDKSGLPSDRFSAERTGGSVSTLTIQRTQQEDSAVYLCASSLGAAGGLNEQYFGPGTRLTVT.

This clonotype was observed a handful of times. J is TRBJ2-1 and V is TRBV28, with D tentatively TRBD2 (5 bases). The V end lost 5 bases, the J end lost 4 bases, and 12 bases lay between the germline ends. The CDR3 is made up of 14 amino acids. Germline assignment: CDR1 MDHEN and CDR2 SYDVKM. CDR3 sequence (DNA): TGTGCCAGCAGTAAGAGCGGTACTTACAATGAGCAGTTCTTC. It translates to CASSKSGTYNEQFF.

The chain combines TRBV28 with TRBJ2-7; 7 positions agree with TRBD1. With V trimmed by 3 bases and J by 6 bases, 5 bases remained unmatched. The CDR3 runs to 13 residues. Germline assignment: CDR1 MDHEN and CDR2 SYDVKM. In DNA, the CDR3 is TGTGCCAGCAGTTTCGGACAGGCCCTCGAGCAGTACTTC. The encoded protein is CASSFGQALEQYF.

This clonotype was seen more than once but under ten times. J is TRBJ1-5 and V is TRBV6-2 or TRBV6-3, with D unresolved. The germline V and J ends were trimmed by 2 bases and 5 bases, with 4 bases remaining between them. There are 12 residues in the CDR3. The germline CDR1 and CDR2 sequences are MNHEY and SVGEGT. CDR3 amino acids: CASSYPYQPQHF. The CDR3 DNA reads as TGTGCCAGCAGTTACCCCTATCAGCCCCAGCATTTT.

This rearrangement joins TRBV7-2 to TRBJ2-3, with no clear D. CDR3 length: 16 amino acids. Trimming removed 4 bases at V and 4 bases at J, with 18 bases between. CDR1 SGHTA and CDR2 FQGNSA come from the germline V gene. The CDR3 here is CASSSLLDRWADTQYF. The CDR3 DNA reads as TGTGCCAGCAGCTCCTTACTGGATCGGTGGGCAGATACGCAGTATTTT.